Shown below are 30 T cell receptor beta chains from a single sample sequenced in a study of T cell responses to AZD1222 COVID-19 vaccine. Sequencing used immunoSEQ multiplex PCR; TCRdb keeps in-frame clones, though not all of them. The sample lists about 160,000 clones; approximately 90% were seen once. The sample was peripheral blood, taken on day 0 of AZD1222 vaccination. The receptor source for this set is an adult in good health.

Written as DNA, the CDR3 is TGCGCCAGCAGCTGGCCCCCTGGACAGGTCAGGATAAATGAGCAGTTCTTC. Translating gives CASSWPPGQVRINEQFF. This chain uses TRBV5-1 with TRBJ2-1, with TRBD1 matching over 7 bases. V gave up 3 bases and J gave up 7 bases; unmatched junction bases: 16. This CDR3 comprises 17 residues. Per germline, CDR1 SGHRS and CDR2 YFSETQ. The variable domain in full, completed from reference TRBV5-1 and TRBJ2-1, reads KAGVTQTPRYLIKTRGQQVTLSCSPISGHRSVSWYQQTPGQGLQFLFEYFSETQRNKGNFPGRFSGRQFSNSRSEMNVSTLELGDSALYLCASSWPPGQVRINEQFFGPGTRLTVL.

A remark on this clone: The junction departs from the called germline gene at one end, perhaps through a read error. The J gene is TRBJ2-7, the V gene TRBV7-7; maybe TRBD1 (5 bases). Per the germline V gene, CDR1 is SSHAT and CDR2 is FNYEAQ (reference sequence). This CDR3 region has 13 residues. The CDR3 sequence: CASSDREGVEQYF. CDR3 coding DNA: TGTGCTAGCAGTGATAGGGAAGGGGTCGAGCAGTACTTC.

V and J are TRBV29-1 and TRBJ2-7; the D gene is possibly TRBD2 (5 bases). This CDR3 comprises 12 residues. V lost 7 bases, J lost 4 bases, and 14 bases lay in between. Germline CDR1 is SQVTM and CDR2 is ANQGSEA. CDR3 sequence (DNA): TGCAGCGCGAGGACGGGGTTATACGAGCAGTACTTC. This translates into CSARTGLYEQYF.

The chain carries TRBV19 and TRBJ2-1; D is unresolved. This CDR3 comprises 12 residues. Germline assignment: CDR1 LNHDA and CDR2 SQIVND (reference sequence). V was trimmed by 4 bases and J by 8 bases, leaving 9 bases between them. This CDR3 reads CASSSTYYEQFF. CDR3 bases: TGTGCCAGTAGTAGCACTTACTATGAGCAGTTCTTC.

V and J are TRBV19 and TRBJ1-4; D gene unclear. Trimming took off 4 bases at V and 8 bases at J, with 14 bases between the two ends. In germline, CDR1 is LNHDA, CDR2 SQIVND (reference sequence). There are 14 residues in the CDR3. In DNA form, the CDR3 reads TGTGCCAGTAGTACTTCTGGGTTTGGAGAAAAACTGTTTTTT. Residues: CASSTSGFGEKLFF.

J is TRBJ2-7 and V is TRBV7-8; TRBD2 matches at 8 bases. V shed 1 base, J shed 3 bases, and the junction held 14 bases outside the gene matches. CDR1 is SGHVS and CDR2 is FQNEAQ in the germline V gene. The CDR3 runs 18 residues. The CDR3 spells CASSLGREAHFANYEQYF. Written as DNA, the CDR3 is TGTGCCAGCAGCTTAGGGCGGGAGGCCCATTTTGCTAACTACGAGCAGTACTTC.

This chain connects TRBV5-4 to TRBJ2-5; 14 bases match TRBD2. Looked up from germline, CDR1 is SGHNT and CDR2 is YYREEE (reference sequence). The trim removed 4 bases at V and 5 bases at J, leaving 7 bases unmatched. This CDR3 has 16 residues. CDR3 region: CASSLGLAGGSETQYF. The CDR3 nucleotides read TGTGCCAGCAGCCTAGGACTAGCGGGAGGTAGCGAGACCCAGTACTTC.

The chain recombines TRBV6-5 with TRBJ1-1; unclear D gene. This CDR3 is built from 11 residues. The ends were cut back, 3 bases at V and 7 bases at J, with 6 bases in the middle. Germline V gene data show CDR1 as MNHEY and CDR2 as SVGAGI. In DNA form, the CDR3 reads TGTGCCAGCAGTTATTACGGTGAAGCTTTCTTT. This sequence encodes CASSYYGEAFF.

The chain couples TRBV2 to TRBJ2-4; TRBD1 aligns across 11 bases. The ends lost 6 bases at V and 1 base at J; junction bases unmatched: 2. Germline lookup yields CDR1 SNHLY and CDR2 FYNNEI. CDR3 length: 15 residues. In nucleotides, the CDR3 is TGTGCCAGCAGAGGGACAGGGGGTGCCAAAAACATTCAGTACTTC. Amino acid sequence: CASRGTGGAKNIQYF. The variable domain in full, completed from reference TRBV2 and TRBJ2-4, reads EPEVTQTPSHQVTQMGQEVILRCVPISNHLYFYWYRQILGQKVEFLVSFYNNEISEKSEIFDDQFSVERPDGSNFTLKIRSTKLEDSAMYFCASRGTGGAKNIQYFGAGTRLSVL.

With regard to this clone: In the same sample, other DNA sequences code for this CDR3. V usage is TRBV15 and J usage is TRBJ2-1, with D perhaps TRBD2 (5 bases). The CDR3 loop spans 13 amino acids. The ends were cut back, 0 bases at V and 10 bases at J, with 10 bases in the middle. The germline V gene encodes CDR1 LNHNV and CDR2 YYDKDF (reference sequence). The CDR3 coding sequence is TGTGCCACCAGCAGAGATCGGGGTGACGAGCAGTTCTTC. Protein sequence: CATSRDRGDEQFF. The variable domain in full, with the rest retrieved from reference TRBV15 and TRBJ2-1, is DAMVIQNPRYQVTQFGKPVTLSCSQTLNHNVMYWYQQKSSQAPKLLFHYYDKDFNNEADTPDNFQSRRPNTSFCFLDIRSPGLGDTAMYLCATSRDRGDEQFFGPGTRLTVL.

The V call is TRBV30, the J call TRBJ1-1; 7 positions match TRBD1. CDR1 GTSNPN and CDR2 SVGIG come from the germline V gene (reference sequence). V lost 1 base and J lost 6; bases outside the gene matches: 11. The CDR3 is made up of 15 amino acids. The CDR3 here is CAWSGAGGRAAEAFF. For the CDR3, the DNA is TGTGCCTGGAGTGGCGCAGGGGGGAGAGCCGCTGAAGCTTTCTTT.

J is TRBJ2-1 and V is TRBV5-1; either TRBD1 or TRBD2 may fit D (6 bases each). The CDR3 is 16 amino acids. The germline V gene encodes CDR1 SGHRS and CDR2 YFSETQ. V lost 4 bases, J lost 6 bases, and 20 bases lay in between. Written as DNA, the CDR3 is TGCGCCAGCAGCGAGCCGAACAGGGAGGCTAGCAATGAGCAGTTCTTC. Its protein product is CASSEPNREASNEQFF. Based on the CDR3 plus reference TRBV5-1 and TRBJ2-1, the full variable domain is KAGVTQTPRYLIKTRGQQVTLSCSPISGHRSVSWYQQTPGQGLQFLFEYFSETQRNKGNFPGRFSGRQFSNSRSEMNVSTLELGDSALYLCASSEPNREASNEQFFGPGTRLTVL.

The gene calls are TRBV4-1 and TRBJ2-1, with TRBD2 identical over 8 bases. The CDR3 has 18 residues. V shed 0 bases and J 5 bases; nucleotides not matched to a gene: 12. Germline V gives CDR1 MGHRA, CDR2 YSYEKL. The CDR3 coding sequence is TGCGCCAGCAGCCAAGATGCCCCCGGGAGGGAGGGCAACAATGAGCAGTTCTTC. Translating it yields CASSQDAPGREGNNEQFF.

V and J are TRBV7-8 and TRBJ2-7, with 10 bases identical to TRBD2. The CDR3 sequence is 16 residues long. V lost 4 bases and J lost 3; bases outside the gene matches: 9. CDR1 is SGHVS and CDR2 is FQNEAQ in the germline V gene. The CDR3: CASSSEGLAFLYEQYF. CDR3 DNA: TGTGCCAGCAGCTCCGAGGGACTAGCGTTCCTCTACGAGCAGTACTTC.

The chain uses TRBV7-2 and TRBJ2-1; 8 bases agree with TRBD2. Germline CDR1 and CDR2: SGHTA and FQGNSA. This CDR3 has 16 amino acids. V shed 2 bases and J 3 bases; nucleotides not matched to a gene: 6. CDR3 amino acids: CASSLIGGRIYNEQFF. The DNA for the CDR3 is TGTGCCAGCAGCTTAATCGGCGGGAGGATCTACAATGAGCAGTTCTTC. Filled out from reference TRBV7-2 and TRBJ2-1, the complete variable domain reads GAGVSQSPSNKVTEKGKDVELRCDPISGHTALYWYRQSLGQGLEFLIYFQGNSAPDKSGLPSDRFSAERTGGSVSTLTIQRTQQEDSAVYLCASSLIGGRIYNEQFFGPGTRLTVL.

This CDR3 is CASSSSGGPTYNEQFF. CDR3 bases: TGTGCCAGCAGTTCCTCGGGGGGACCAACCTACAATGAGCAGTTCTTC. The chain is built from TRBV27 and TRBJ2-1; 7 bases agree with TRBD2. This CDR3 is built from 16 residues. The germline V gene has CDR1 MNHEY and CDR2 SMNVEV (reference sequence). V shed 4 bases, J shed 2 bases, and the junction held 8 bases outside the gene matches.

This clone was seen once. The chain couples TRBV9 to TRBJ2-3; D unclear. V was trimmed by 4 bases and J by 1 base, leaving 4 bases between them. Germline CDR1 is SGDLS and CDR2 is YYNGEE. CDR3 length equals 12 residues. The CDR3 nucleotides are TGTGCCAGCAGCCCTCGCACAGATACGCAGTATTTT. This encodes CASSPRTDTQYF. Complete variable domain (other parts from reference TRBV9 and TRBJ2-3): DSGVTQTPKHLITATGQRVTLRCSPRSGDLSVYWYQQSLDQGLQFLIQYYNGEERAKGNILERFSAQQFPDLHSELNLSSLELGDSALYFCASSPRTDTQYFGPGTRLTVL.

V usage is TRBV24-1 and J usage is TRBJ2-3, with 14 bases aligning to TRBD2. In germline, CDR1 is KGHDR, CDR2 SFDVKD. V shed 3 bases and J 6 bases; nucleotides not matched to a gene: 4. There are 16 residues in the CDR3. The CDR3 here is CATSDRLAGGQDTQYF. The CDR3 DNA reads as TGTGCCACCAGTGATCGACTAGCGGGAGGGCAGGATACGCAGTATTTT.

This chain connects TRBV3-1 (or the pseudogene TRBV3-2) to TRBJ2-3; TRBD1 matches at 7 bases. The CDR3 extends over 15 amino acids. Germline V gives CDR1 LGHDT, CDR2 YNNKEL (reference sequence). J was trimmed by 0 bases and V by 5 bases; bases with no gene match: 5. CDR3 bases: TGTGCCAGCAGCGACAGGGACCCTAGCACAGATACGCAGTATTTT. Amino acids: CASSDRDPSTDTQYF.

The J gene is TRBJ2-3, the V gene TRBV7-3; D is possibly TRBD2 (6 bases). In germline, CDR1 is SGHTA, CDR2 FQGTGA. Trimming cost V 0 bases and J 4 bases, with 8 bases left between them. The CDR3 consists of 14 residues. CDR3 amino acids: CASSLTSGSDTQYF. The CDR3 DNA sequence: TGTGCCAGCAGCTTAACTAGCGGTTCAGATACGCAGTATTTT.

As regards this clone: At one boundary the junction diverges from the germline segment, which might be a read error. V gene TRBV11-1 combines with J gene TRBJ2-1; TRBD2 agrees at 9 bases. Germline lookup yields CDR1 SGHAT and CDR2 FQDESV (reference sequence). This CDR3 contains 12 residues. CDR3 coding DNA: TGTGCCAGCAGCCATACTAGCGGGTGTGGTGTCTTC. This codes for CASSHTSGCGVF.

The CDR3 coding sequence is TGTGCCAGCAGCCAAGGGGGGAGGAGCGGGAGATACGAGCAGTACTTC. Translated, it gives CASSQGGRSGRYEQYF. The chain has TRBV3-1 (or the pseudogene TRBV3-2) and TRBJ2-7, with 8 positions matching TRBD2. The CDR3 has 16 amino acids. The ends lost 1 base at V and 4 bases at J; junction bases unmatched: 9. Germline CDR1 and CDR2: LGHDT and YNNKEL (reference sequence).

Turning to this clone: An end of the junction differs from the germline gene, which may be a read error. The chain combines TRBV27 with TRBJ2-1; the match to TRBD1 covers 8 bases. CDR1 is MNHEY and CDR2 is SMNVEV in the germline V gene (reference sequence). The CDR3 is made up of 12 amino acids. The CDR3: CASSKGQAHEVF. The CDR3 DNA sequence: TGTGCCAGCAGTAAGGGACAGGCGCATGAGGTCTTC.

The V call is TRBV19, the J call TRBJ2-3; 13 bases map to TRBD2. Germline V CDR1 and CDR2: LNHDA, SQIVND (reference sequence). With V trimmed by 9 bases and J by 2 bases, 5 bases remained unmatched. This CDR3 spans 15 amino acids. The CDR3: CASSGLAGITDTQYF. The DNA of the CDR3 is TGTGCCAGCTCGGGACTAGCGGGGATCACAGATACGCAGTATTTT.

This clone was found once. This sequence joins TRBV7-2 and TRBJ1-4; D not resolved. V was trimmed by 4 bases and J by 8 bases, leaving 14 bases between them. Germline V lookup: CDR1 SGHTA, CDR2 FQGNSA. This CDR3 region has 14 residues. CDR3 sequence: CASSSYVGSEKLFF. CDR3 sequence (DNA): TGTGCCAGCAGCTCGTACGTGGGGTCCGAAAAACTGTTTTTT.

V is TRBV10-3 and J is TRBJ2-5, with no clear D. The length of the CDR3 is 12 residues. The germline CDR1 and CDR2 sequences are ENHRY and SYGVKD. Trimming cost V 4 bases and J 5 bases, with 8 bases left between them. For the CDR3, the DNA is TGTGCCATCAGTGGGGGTGCGGAGACCCAGTACTTC. This sequence encodes CAISGGAETQYF.

In this sample, this clone turned up a few times. V is TRBV7-3 and J is TRBJ2-7; D unresolved. Germline V gives CDR1 SGHTA, CDR2 FQGTGA. The ends were cut back, 0 bases at V and 6 bases at J, with 9 bases in the middle. This CDR3 has 13 residues. The chain's CDR3 is CASSLTPLSEQYF. The CDR3 nucleotides read TGTGCCAGCAGCTTAACTCCACTCAGCGAGCAGTACTTC.

The chain has TRBV7-3 and TRBJ1-2, with no clear D. Trimming stripped 1 base from V and 2 bases from J, with 5 bases between. This CDR3 spans 13 amino acids. Germline assignment: CDR1 SGHTA and CDR2 FQGTGA. CDR3 residues: CASSLIGNYGYTF. Here the CDR3 DNA reads TGTGCCAGCAGCTTAATAGGGAACTATGGCTACACCTTC.

J is TRBJ2-7 and V is TRBV30, with 7 bases fitting TRBD2. This CDR3 contains 12 residues. CDR1 GTSNPN and CDR2 SVGIG come from the germline V gene (reference sequence). V trimming: 7 bases; J trimming: 1 base; junction bases outside the gene matches: 4. The CDR3 spells CAFRGGSYEQYF. In nucleotides, the CDR3 is TGTGCCTTTCGCGGGGGATCCTACGAGCAGTACTTC.

The chain carries TRBV24-1 and TRBJ2-3; possible D gene TRBD2, 7 bases. The CDR3 is 16 residues long. Germline V lookup: CDR1 KGHDR, CDR2 SFDVKD. Trimming removed 5 bases at V and 1 base at J, with 15 bases between. The DNA of the CDR3 is TGTGCCACCAGTGGCCCGTCGGGGGGCGGCACAGATACGCAGTATTTT. Its protein product is CATSGPSGGGTDTQYF.